The 23 T cell receptor beta chains given below trace back to one sample, sequenced in a study of human T cells and chemical hapten exposure. The sample's time point: pre-sensitization, week 0. The treatment was: therapeutic diphenylcyclopropenone sensitization with weekly scalp DPC. TCRdb reanalysed the RACE reads using MiXCR and keeps one entry per CDR3 protein. The table shows fewer than 65,000 distinct CDR3 sequences, with approximately 9.8% occurring only once. Specimen: whole blood, collected in connection with sensitization to the hapten diphenylcyclopropenone (DPC). The receptor source for this set is a woman in her forties with alopecia areata. Some clones in this sample may be carry-over from other donors' samples.

The count of this clonotype is one. Possible read error: a much larger clone is one base away. The chain couples TRBV7-9 to TRBJ1-2, with D hard to call. CDR3 length: 13 amino acids. Germline V gene lookup returns CDR1 SEHNR and CDR2 FQNEAQ (reference sequence). Trimming took 10 bases from V and 1 from J, leaving 13 bases between them. CDR3 sequence reads: CANNRAVNYGYTF. CDR3 sequence (DNA): TGTGCCAACAACAGAGCAGTTAACTATGGCTACACCTTC.

This clonotype was found many times. V and J are TRBV6-5 and TRBJ1-5; D is unresolved. V was shortened by 0 bases and J by 10 bases, with 10 bases between the two germline ends. Looked up from germline, CDR1 is MNHEY and CDR2 is SVGAGI. This CDR3 spans 13 amino acids. The CDR3, as DNA: TGTGCCAGCAGTTACTCGTTCCTGAGCCCCCAGCATTTT. Translating it yields CASSYSFLSPQHF.

This clonotype was seen repeatedly, ten times or more. V is TRBV11-2 and J is TRBJ2-1; 10 positions agree with TRBD2. Germline V CDR1 and CDR2: SGHAT, FQNNGV. With V trimmed by 5 bases and J by 6 bases, 19 bases remained unmatched. The CDR3 consists of 19 residues. The chain's CDR3 is CASSRIQRGGGSLANEQFF. The CDR3 bases are TGTGCCAGCAGCCGTATCCAGCGGGGGGGCGGTTCATTAGCCAATGAGCAGTTCTTC.

The gene calls are TRBV28 and TRBJ1-1; D remains unclear. The germline V gene has CDR1 MDHEN and CDR2 SYDVKM. Trimming left V 6 bases short and J 0 bases short, with 8 bases between. CDR3 length equals 13 residues. CDR3 sequence reads: CASRPTMNTEAFF. CDR3 bases: TGTGCCAGCAGACCCACCATGAACACTGAAGCTTTCTTT.

Worth noting for this clonotype: A read error may be the cause here, since a much bigger clone is one base away. The V gene is TRBV7-6, the J gene TRBJ1-1; 8 positions match TRBD1. Germline assignment: CDR1 SGHVS and CDR2 FNYEAQ. J lost 2 bases, V lost 5 bases, and 7 bases had no gene match. This CDR3 has 15 residues. The CDR3 is CASSPRTGINTEAFF. The CDR3 coding sequence is TGTGCCAGCAGCCCCAGGACAGGGATAAACACTGAAGCTTTCTTT. The variable domain in full, with the rest retrieved from reference TRBV7-6 and TRBJ1-1, is GAGVSQSPRYKVTKRGQDVALRCDPISGHVSLYWYRQALGQGPEFLTYFNYEAQQDKSGLPNDRFSAERPEGSISTLTIQRTEQRDSAMYRCASSPRTGINTEAFFGQGTRLTVV.

This clonotype was picked up a small number of times. This rearrangement joins TRBV5-1 to TRBJ2-7; D is possibly TRBD2 (7 bases). The germline gives CDR1 SGHRS, CDR2 YFSETQ. The CDR3 totals 15 residues. Trimming left V 4 bases short and J 4 bases short, with 18 bases between. Written as DNA, the CDR3 is TGCGCCAGCAGCCCCATGGGGGGGGCGAAATACGAGCAGTACTTC. This sequence encodes CASSPMGGAKYEQYF.

In its sample, this clonotype was seen many times. V is TRBV29-1 and J is TRBJ1-6; the D gene is possibly TRBD1 (6 bases). Trimming stripped 7 bases from V and 7 bases from J, with 14 bases between. Looked up from germline, CDR1 is SQVTM and CDR2 is ANQGSEA. The length of the CDR3 is 13 residues. CDR3 DNA: TGCAGCGCGCGGGGGGGCCTAAATTCACCCCTCCACTTT. Protein product: CSARGGLNSPLHF.

Of note for this clonotype: A read error may explain this, as a much larger clone is one base away. J is TRBJ1-3 and V is TRBV10-3, with 7 bases that match TRBD1. The V gene's germline CDR1 is ENHRY and CDR2 SYGVKD. The length of the CDR3 is 15 residues. This chain's CDR3 is CAIRPGGSSENTIYF. Written as DNA, the CDR3 is TGTGCCATCAGGCCAGGGGGGAGCTCTGAAAACACCATATATTTT.

The genes are TRBV9 and TRBJ2-1; no clear D. The V end lost 0 bases, the J end lost 10 bases, and 11 bases lay between the germline ends. Germline V gene data show CDR1 as SGDLS and CDR2 as YYNGEE. The CDR3 consists of 13 residues. The CDR3 sequence is CASSVGASSEQFF. CDR3 coding DNA: TGTGCCAGCAGCGTAGGGGCATCCTCCGAGCAGTTCTTC.

The chain employs TRBV29-1 and TRBJ1-1; D may be TRBD1 (6 bases). Trimming stripped 3 bases from V and 3 bases from J, with 17 bases between. There are 15 residues in the CDR3. Germline V CDR1 and CDR2: SQVTM, ANQGSEA. CDR3 loop: CSVEPGERSYTEAFF. CDR3 coding DNA: TGCAGCGTTGAGCCAGGGGAAAGGTCCTACACTGAAGCTTTCTTT. Looking up the rest from reference TRBV29-1 and TRBJ1-1 gives the full variable domain: SAVISQKPSRDICQRGTSLTIQCQVDSQVTMMFWYRQQPGQSLTLIATANQGSEATYESGFVIDKFPISRPNLTFSTLTVSNMSPEDSSIYLCSVEPGERSYTEAFFGQGTRLTVV.

This clonotype was seen at least ten times. CDR3 in amino acids: CASDLLGRAYNEQFF. The CDR3 coding sequence is TGTGCCAGCGACCTTTTAGGCAGGGCCTACAATGAGCAGTTCTTC. The chain carries TRBV27 and TRBJ2-1, with D possibly matching TRBD1 (5 bases). Trimming pared 8 bases from V and 2 bases from J, leaving 16 bases between. The CDR3 length is 15 residues. Per the germline V gene, CDR1 is MNHEY and CDR2 is SMNVEV (reference sequence).

The J gene is TRBJ2-1, the V gene TRBV4-1, with unresolved D. The V gene's germline CDR1 is MGHRA and CDR2 YSYEKL. The CDR3 is 12 amino acids. V lost 3 bases and J 10 bases, leaving 10 bases between the germline ends. This CDR3 reads CASSHELQEQFF. Here the CDR3 DNA reads TGCGCCAGCAGCCACGAGTTACAGGAGCAGTTCTTC.

This clonotype was seen a handful of times. The CDR3 loop is CASSQDGLRTGELFF. CDR3 sequence (DNA): TGCGCCAGCAGCCAAGATGGGCTGAGAACCGGGGAGCTGTTTTTT. The chain has TRBV4-1 and TRBJ2-2; D is ambiguous. V was trimmed by 0 bases and J by 5 bases, leaving 10 bases between them. The CDR3 is made up of 15 amino acids. Germline V lookup: CDR1 MGHRA, CDR2 YSYEKL.

The chain is built from TRBV20-1 and TRBJ2-3; 7 bases line up with TRBD2. Germline V gene sequence: CDR1 DFQATT, CDR2 SNEGSKA (reference sequence). CDR3 length equals 12 residues. As DNA, the CDR3 is TGCAGCCAACTAGCGACTGGAGATACGCAGTATTTT. This codes for CSQLATGDTQYF.

This clonotype showed up many times. The gene calls are TRBV11-3 and TRBJ1-5, with TRBD1 matching 8 bases. This CDR3 spans 13 amino acids. From germline, CDR1 is SGHNT and CDR2 YENEEA. V was pared by 5 bases and J by 6 bases, with 3 bases of the junction left unmatched. For the CDR3, the DNA is TGTGCCAGCAGCCCAGGGGGCGGTCAGCCCCAGCATTTT. Its translation is CASSPGGGQPQHF.

This clonotype has more than one count but fewer than ten. The chain joins TRBV12-3 or TRBV12-4 to TRBJ1-1, with D tentatively TRBD1 (6 bases). The CDR3 contains 19 residues. V was clipped by 6 bases and J by 0 bases, with 26 bases between them. CDR3 in DNA: TGTGCCAGCAGGAATGACAGGCCCGGGGTACACCGAATGAACACTGAAGCTTTCTTT. Its translation: CASRNDRPGVHRMNTEAFF.

This clonotype showed up many times. The chain recombines TRBV7-6 with TRBJ2-5, with D perhaps TRBD2 (5 bases). Trimming took 5 bases from V and 5 from J, leaving 15 bases between them. The germline V gene has CDR1 SGHVS and CDR2 FNYEAQ. The CDR3 runs 14 residues. CDR3 bases: TGTGCCAGCAGCCACAACGCAGCGGAGGAGACCCAGTACTTC. This encodes CASSHNAAEETQYF.

The chain links TRBV10-3 to TRBJ2-2; D remains unclear. Deletions cut 4 bases from V and 2 bases from J, with 2 bases between. CDR3 length: 12 amino acids. CDR1 and CDR2 from the germline V gene are ENHRY and SYGVKD. The CDR3: CAISANTGELFF. The CDR3, as DNA: TGTGCCATCAGTGCAAACACCGGGGAGCTGTTTTTT.

The chain employs TRBV2 and TRBJ1-2; 10 nucleotides align to TRBD1. This CDR3 has 14 residues. CDR1 and CDR2 (germline): SNHLY, FYNNEI. Germline trimming cut 8 bases from V and 3 bases from J; bases unmatched to any gene: 6. CDR3 sequence: CASRGQGKDYGYTF. CDR3 nucleotide sequence: TGTGCCAGCCGGGGACAGGGGAAGGACTATGGCTACACCTTC.

Ten or more counts support this clonotype. As DNA, the CDR3 is TGCGCCAGCAGTAAAGGGTCAACGAACACCGGGGAGCTGTTTTTT. This translates into CASSKGSTNTGELFF. V and J are TRBV5-1 and TRBJ2-2; no definite D call. Trimming took off 5 bases at V and 0 bases at J, with 11 bases between the two ends. This CDR3 spans 15 amino acids. CDR1 SGHRS and CDR2 YFSETQ come from the germline V gene. Looking up the rest from reference TRBV5-1 and TRBJ2-2 gives the full variable domain: KAGVTQTPRYLIKTRGQQVTLSCSPISGHRSVSWYQQTPGQGLQFLFEYFSETQRNKGNFPGRFSGRQFSNSRSEMNVSTLELGDSALYLCASSKGSTNTGELFFGEGSRLTVL.

The sample holds many counts of this clonotype. CDR3 sequence (DNA): TGTGCCAGCAGTTCCAGGGAACAAGAGACCCAGTACTTC. It translates to CASSSREQETQYF. This chain uses TRBV6-6 with TRBJ2-5, with a tentative D call TRBD1 (5 bases). The germline V and J ends were trimmed by 4 bases and 2 bases, with 8 bases remaining between them. This CDR3 has 13 amino acids. CDR1 is MNHNY, CDR2 SVGAGI, per germline (reference sequence).

This clonotype was counted many times. The chain uses TRBV18 and TRBJ1-5; D is unclear. This CDR3 has 14 amino acids. Germline V gives CDR1 KGHSH, CDR2 LQKENI. V lost 4 bases to trimming and J lost 4 bases, with 11 bases between them. Here the CDR3 DNA reads TGTGCCAGCTCACGGGTAGGAAGAAATCAGCCCCAGCATTTT. It yields the protein CASSRVGRNQPQHF.

J is TRBJ2-5 and V is TRBV7-2, with 10 bases identical to TRBD1. The J segment lost 5 bases and the V segment lost 6 bases, leaving 6 bases of the junction unmatched. Germline V gives CDR1 SGHTA, CDR2 FQGNSA. The CDR3 runs to 14 residues. The chain's CDR3 is CASRRQGAGETQYF. The CDR3 DNA follows: TGTGCCAGCAGAAGACAGGGGGCCGGTGAGACCCAGTACTTC.